What follows are 24 T cell receptor beta chains derived from one specimen sequenced in a study of blood T cell repertoires in COVID-19 (dated by TCRdb to about 2020). Libraries were constructed by the immunoSEQ multiplex PCR assay. Imported from immuneACCESS, the table was reduced by TCRdb to in-frame sequences with V and J called. These copies leave out some clones; in studies compared against another copy, an unresolved V gene accounts for under half, and the cause of the remainder is not known. Counted in this sample were 210,000 or so clones; more than 70% of them appeared once. 5.5% to 7% of the sample belongs to the ten largest clones. What was sequenced was peripheral blood. Receptors were obtained from a middle-aged woman who had recovered from COVID-19.

V is TRBV10-3 and J is TRBJ1-5; no clear D gene. Looked up from germline, CDR1 is ENHRY and CDR2 is SYGVKD. Trimming removed 5 bases from V and 4 bases from J, with 9 bases in between. The CDR3 extends over 13 amino acids. CDR3 protein: CAISPAENQPQHF. CDR3 in DNA: TGTGCCATCAGTCCTGCGGAGAATCAGCCCCAGCATTTT.

The rearrangement joins TRBV3-1 (or the pseudogene TRBV3-2) to TRBJ2-5; D perhaps matches TRBD2 (6 bases). V lost 3 bases and J lost 1, with 9 bases in between. In germline, CDR1 is LGHDT, CDR2 YNNKEL (reference sequence). This CDR3 comprises 14 residues. The CDR3 DNA follows: TGTGCCAGCAGCCAGGAGGGGCCCCAAGAGACCCAGTACTTC. This sequence encodes CASSQEGPQETQYF.

This sequence joins TRBV28 and TRBJ2-1, with D possibly TRBD2 on 5 matching bases. This CDR3 has 15 amino acids. Trimming took off 5 bases at V and 2 bases at J, with 13 bases between the two ends. CDR1 is MDHEN and CDR2 is SYDVKM in the germline V gene. The CDR3 loop is CASSTNSAPYNEQFF. Here the CDR3 DNA reads TGTGCCAGCAGTACCAATAGCGCGCCCTACAATGAGCAGTTCTTC.

The V and J genes are TRBV5-1 and TRBJ1-2; D is uncertain. V gave up 0 bases and J gave up 0 bases, with 3 bases separating them. The CDR3 is made up of 13 amino acids. From germline, CDR1 is SGHRS and CDR2 YFSETQ. The DNA for the CDR3 is TGCGCCAGCAGCTTGGGAGCTAACTATGGCTACACCTTC. This translates into CASSLGANYGYTF.

J is TRBJ1-2 and V is TRBV4-2, with TRBD1 as a possible D gene (6 bases). CDR1 LGHNA and CDR2 YNFKEQ come from the germline V gene. The V end was cut by 0 bases, the J end by 2 bases, with 22 bases between. The CDR3 runs to 19 residues. Here the CDR3 DNA reads TGTGCCAGCAGCCAAGAAATTCAGTCCGGCAGGGGACACAACTATGGCTACACCTTC. Protein product: CASSQEIQSGRGHNYGYTF.

The CDR3 reads CASSPTTGVLYEQYF. For the CDR3, the DNA is TGTGCCAGCAGCCCCACAACAGGGGTCCTCTACGAGCAGTACTTC. This chain links TRBV7-2 with TRBJ2-7; 7 bases align to TRBD1. CDR3 length: 15 amino acids. V shed 5 bases and J 3 bases; nucleotides not matched to a gene: 10. Germline V gene lookup returns CDR1 SGHTA and CDR2 FQGNSA.

CDR3 sequence (DNA): TGTGCCAGCAGCTCACAGGGGGATCGACATGAAAAACTGTTTTTT. Its protein is CASSSQGDRHEKLFF. The chain has TRBV7-3 and TRBJ1-4; TRBD1 agrees at 8 bases. The V gene's germline CDR1 is SGHTA and CDR2 FQGTGA. V lost 4 bases and J lost 6; bases outside the gene matches: 7. This CDR3 spans 15 amino acids.

The rearrangement joins TRBV11-3 to TRBJ2-1, with TRBD2 as a possible D gene (6 bases). V lost 5 bases and J lost 5, with 10 bases in between. Germline values: CDR1 SGHNT, CDR2 YENEEA. The CDR3 totals 13 residues. The CDR3 coding sequence is TGTGCCAGCAGCACCGGCGGGGACAATGAGCAGTTCTTC. It encodes CASSTGGDNEQFF.

The J gene is TRBJ1-5, the V gene TRBV7-9, with D possibly TRBD1 on 6 matching bases. V was cut by 5 bases and J by 0 bases, with 11 bases left in between. This CDR3 is 15 amino acids long. The germline V gene encodes CDR1 SEHNR and CDR2 FQNEAQ (reference sequence). The CDR3 loop reads CASSRGGHSNQPQHF. CDR3 nucleotide sequence: TGTGCCAGCAGCCGCGGGGGGCATAGCAATCAGCCCCAGCATTTT. The complete variable domain, with remaining parts taken from reference TRBV7-9 and TRBJ1-5, reads DTGVSQNPRHKITKRGQNVTFRCDPISEHNRLYWYRQTLGQGPEFLTYFQNEAQLEKSRLLSDRFSAERPKGSFSTLEIQRTEQGDSAMYLCASSRGGHSNQPQHFGDGTRLSIL.

The CDR3 DNA is TGTGCCATCAGTTCATTCGGGACTAGGCCTTACAATGAGCAGTTCTTC. Translating gives CAISSFGTRPYNEQFF. The chain links TRBV10-3 to TRBJ2-1; 8 positions agree with TRBD2. This CDR3 region has 16 residues. After removal of 5 bases from V and 4 bases from J, the junction contained 10 bases not matched to a gene. The germline gives CDR1 ENHRY, CDR2 SYGVKD.

CDR3 bases: TGTGCCAGCAGCCACTCCTACGAGCAGTACTTC. Amino acid sequence: CASSHSYEQYF. The chain combines TRBV6-6 with TRBJ2-7; D not certain. CDR3 length: 11 amino acids. The germline V gene encodes CDR1 MNHNY and CDR2 SVGAGI (reference sequence). V was pared by 6 bases and J by 0 bases, with 3 bases between.

This clone was recorded once. The V and J genes are TRBV24-1 and TRBJ1-1; 8 nucleotides align to TRBD1. CDR3 length equals 12 residues. Trimming cost V 6 bases and J 4 bases; bases outside gene matches: 0. Germline lookup yields CDR1 KGHDR and CDR2 SFDVKD. CDR3 nucleotides: TGTGCCACCAGTACAGGGGGCACTGAAGCTTTCTTT. This encodes CATSTGGTEAFF.

The chain has TRBV28 and TRBJ1-1; the match to TRBD1 covers 7 bases. The CDR3 is 14 residues long. The germline V gene encodes CDR1 MDHEN and CDR2 SYDVKM. J gave up 1 base and V 4 bases, and 3 bases lay outside the gene matches. The CDR3: CASSSQGPNTEAFF. CDR3 bases: TGTGCCAGCAGTTCACAGGGGCCGAACACTGAAGCTTTCTTT.

V usage is TRBV6-4 and J usage is TRBJ2-3, with 7 bases aligning to TRBD2. Unmatched junction bases numbered 9, after V lost 1 base and J lost 5 bases. The CDR3 has 16 amino acids. Germline V gene sequence: CDR1 MRHNA, CDR2 SNTAGT. CDR3 protein: CASSDFAGEDLDTQYF. The CDR3 nucleotides are TGTGCCAGCAGTGACTTCGCGGGAGAAGATTTAGATACGCAGTATTTT.

About this clone: One end of the junction is discordant with germline, which a read error may explain. The chain joins TRBV3-1 (or the pseudogene TRBV3-2) to TRBJ1-3, with 7 positions matching TRBD1. The germline gives CDR1 LGHDT, CDR2 YNNKEL (reference sequence). The CDR3 extends over 14 amino acids. The CDR3 region is CASSQTGAGDTIYF. The CDR3 DNA is TGTGCCAGCAGCCAAACAGGGGCTGGAGACACCATATATTTT.

The V call is TRBV7-6, the J call TRBJ2-1, with a tentative D call TRBD2 (6 bases). The CDR3 is 16 residues long. In germline, CDR1 is SGHVS, CDR2 FNYEAQ. Trimming removed 6 bases at V and 2 bases at J, with 17 bases between. CDR3 in DNA: TGTGCCAGCAGTTCCGGGAGCCTCCCAACCTACAATGAGCAGTTCTTC. Translating gives CASSSGSLPTYNEQFF. The whole variable domain, remainder taken from reference TRBV7-6 and TRBJ2-1, is GAGVSQSPRYKVTKRGQDVALRCDPISGHVSLYWYRQALGQGPEFLTYFNYEAQQDKSGLPNDRFSAERPEGSISTLTIQRTEQRDSAMYRCASSSGSLPTYNEQFFGPGTRLTVL.

The chain employs TRBV12-3 or TRBV12-4 and TRBJ1-1; 8 positions agree with TRBD1. The CDR3 is made up of 12 amino acids. Trimming took 11 bases from V and 5 from J; bases not matched to a gene: 7. The CDR3 DNA reads as TGTGCCTGGGGGCAGGGGGCAACTGAAGCTTTCTTT. Its protein product is CAWGQGATEAFF.

This clone came up once. Other nucleotide sequences from this sample produce the same CDR3. V is TRBV12-3 or TRBV12-4 and J is TRBJ2-7; a weak D match, TRBD2 (5 bases). This CDR3 comprises 11 residues. V shed 6 bases and J shed 6 bases, with 9 bases lying between them. CDR3 coding DNA: TGTGCCAGCAGCCTTAGCGTCGAGCAGTACTTC. It is translated as CASSLSVEQYF.

This sequence joins TRBV4-3 and TRBJ2-1; 16 nucleotides line up with TRBD2. The CDR3 consists of 18 residues. CDR1 is LGHNA, CDR2 YSLEER, per germline. V shed 4 bases and J 8 bases; nucleotides not matched to a gene: 11. CDR3 sequence reads: CASSLLTVGLAGGHEQFF. CDR3 in DNA: TGCGCCAGCAGCCTTTTGACTGTGGGACTAGCGGGAGGGCATGAGCAGTTCTTC.

This clone has a single count. The chain combines TRBV3-1 (or the pseudogene TRBV3-2) with TRBJ2-7; TRBD2 matches at 7 bases. This CDR3 contains 18 residues. Germline lookup yields CDR1 LGHDT and CDR2 YNNKEL (reference sequence). Trimming took 3 bases from V and 0 from J; bases not matched to a gene: 14. The CDR3 region has the DNA TGTGCCAGCAGCCACTACTTACCTAGCGGAGCCCTCTCCTACGAGCAGTACTTC. It is translated as CASSHYLPSGALSYEQYF.

The J gene is TRBJ2-7, the V gene TRBV5-1, with TRBD2 as a possible D gene (7 bases). V lost 5 bases, J lost 1 base, and 13 bases lay in between. CDR1 and CDR2 from the germline V gene are SGHRS and YFSETQ. This CDR3 is built from 14 residues. The CDR3 sequence is CASRGGVGSYEQYF. DNA of the CDR3: TGCGCCAGCAGAGGGGGGGTAGGATCCTACGAGCAGTACTTC.

The chain has TRBV27 and TRBJ2-1, with 8 bases lining up with TRBD1. The CDR3 is made up of 14 amino acids. The junction had 2 bases not matched to a gene; V was cut back by 0 bases and J by 7 bases. CDR1 and CDR2 from the germline V gene are MNHEY and SMNVEV (reference sequence). As DNA, the CDR3 is TGTGCCAGCAGTTTATCGACAGGGGAAAATGAGCAGTTCTTC. This encodes CASSLSTGENEQFF.

This chain connects TRBV7-9 to TRBJ2-2; TRBD2 matches 8 bases. The V segment lost 0 bases and the J segment 8 bases; nucleotides outside the gene matches: 17. The CDR3 has 19 amino acids. The V gene's germline CDR1 is SEHNR and CDR2 FQNEAQ (reference sequence). CDR3 bases: TGTGCCAGCAGCTTAGCCCTTGGGGCTAGCGGGTATCGTGAGGGGGAGCTGTTTTTT. Translating gives CASSLALGASGYREGELFF.

This chain uses TRBV7-6 with TRBJ2-2; D possibly corresponds to TRBD2 (5 bases). This CDR3 contains 12 residues. The germline gives CDR1 SGHVS, CDR2 FNYEAQ. V was clipped by 5 bases and J by 7 bases, with 8 bases between them. This chain's CDR3 is CASSPRDGELFF. DNA of the CDR3: TGTGCCAGCAGCCCCCGGGACGGGGAGCTGTTTTTT.